One and the same sample provided the 20 T cell receptor beta chains below, sequenced in a study of OX40 agonist ivuxolimab in advanced cancers. Clones were sequenced by immunoSEQ multiplex PCR, and TCRdb holds only the in-frame ones, with some missing. The profile shows about 63,000 clones, approximately 85% of them singletons. The material was CD4+ or CD8+ T cells sorted from blood, obtained in a trial of the OX40 agonist ivuxolimab. These receptors all come from an adult with an advanced solid tumor such as melanoma, head and neck, liver or kidney cancer.

The chain links TRBV5-5 to TRBJ1-6; perhaps TRBD1 as D (6 bases). CDR3 length: 15 residues. In germline, CDR1 is SGHKS, CDR2 YYEKEE (reference sequence). The V end was cut by 1 base, the J end by 6 bases, with 11 bases between. The CDR3 reads CASSLRGQSNSPLHF. CDR3 nucleotide sequence: TGTGCCAGCAGCTTGAGGGGACAAAGTAATTCACCCCTCCACTTT.

A note on this clone: The junction differs from germline at one of its ends, possibly a read error. The rearrangement joins TRBV9 to TRBJ1-6; D may be TRBD1 (5 bases). CDR1 and CDR2 from the germline V gene are SGDLS and YYNGEE. This CDR3 region has 15 residues. CDR3 sequence reads: CASSARPGLESPPHF. The CDR3 coding sequence is TGTGCCAGCAGCGCCAGACCGGGACTAGAGTCACCCCCCCACTTT.

The rearrangement joins TRBV5-1 to TRBJ2-7; 10 bases are a match to TRBD2. With 0 bases clipped from V and 6 bases from J, the junction kept 6 bases outside the gene matches. Germline lookup yields CDR1 SGHRS and CDR2 YFSETQ. The CDR3 is made up of 15 amino acids. The CDR3 sequence: CASSLAERGGFEQYF. In DNA, the CDR3 is TGCGCCAGCAGCTTGGCAGAGCGGGGGGGCTTCGAGCAGTACTTC. Full variable domain (outside the CDR3, taken from reference TRBV5-1 and TRBJ2-7): KAGVTQTPRYLIKTRGQQVTLSCSPISGHRSVSWYQQTPGQGLQFLFEYFSETQRNKGNFPGRFSGRQFSNSRSEMNVSTLELGDSALYLCASSLAERGGFEQYFGPGTRLTVT.

The chain joins TRBV6-6 to TRBJ2-1, with D possibly TRBD2 on 5 matching bases. This CDR3 is built from 15 residues. V was trimmed by 6 bases and J by 4 bases, leaving 16 bases between them. Per the germline V gene, CDR1 is MNHNY and CDR2 is SVGAGI (reference sequence). The CDR3 protein is CASRPGLQQYNEQFF. The CDR3 DNA follows: TGTGCCAGCAGACCCGGACTTCAACAATACAATGAGCAGTTCTTC.

The genes are TRBV7-8 and TRBJ2-7; no firm D call. Germline loops: CDR1 SGHVS, CDR2 FQNEAQ. Trimming took off 7 bases at V and 7 bases at J, with 20 bases between the two ends. The CDR3 spans 14 residues. Written as DNA, the CDR3 is TGTGCCAGCAACCAACCTGAGATTTCGGGTGAGCAGTACTTC. Amino acids: CASNQPEISGEQYF.

The chain employs TRBV11-3 and TRBJ1-1; D uncertain. In germline, CDR1 is SGHNT, CDR2 YENEEA. CDR3 length equals 14 residues. Trimming took 3 bases from V and 4 from J, leaving 12 bases between them. Here the CDR3 reads CASSFSGSGTEAFF. As DNA, the CDR3 is TGTGCCAGCAGCTTTTCGGGAAGTGGCACTGAAGCTTTCTTT.

This chain joins TRBV2 and TRBJ1-1; perhaps TRBD1 as D (5 bases). Trimming left V 7 bases short and J 3 bases short, with 6 bases between. There are 11 residues in the CDR3. Germline V gene sequence: CDR1 SNHLY, CDR2 FYNNEI. The CDR3 DNA is TGTGCCAGCACAGGGTACACTGAAGCTTTCTTT. Translation gives CASTGYTEAFF. The whole variable domain, filled in from reference TRBV2 and TRBJ1-1, reads EPEVTQTPSHQVTQMGQEVILRCVPISNHLYFYWYRQILGQKVEFLVSFYNNEISEKSEIFDDQFSVERPDGSNFTLKIRSTKLEDSAMYFCASTGYTEAFFGQGTRLTVV.

The chain uses TRBV11-3 and TRBJ2-7; D might be TRBD2 (6 bases). The CDR3 extends over 15 amino acids. V lost 0 bases and J 0 bases, leaving 9 bases between the germline ends. Germline CDR1 and CDR2: SGHNT and YENEEA. CDR3 amino acids: CASSLEGGLSYEQYF. The CDR3 DNA reads as TGTGCCAGCAGCTTAGAGGGGGGACTCTCCTACGAGCAGTACTTC.

The chain carries TRBV30 and TRBJ2-5; 8 bases fit TRBD2. Germline CDR1 and CDR2: GTSNPN and SVGIG (reference sequence). The CDR3 totals 13 residues. CDR3 in DNA: TGTGCTTTCCGGGGAGCGGGGGCTAACATAAAGTACTTC. This gives the protein CAFRGAGANIKYF.

This clone has only one observation. The rearrangement links TRBV4-1 to TRBJ1-5, with D perhaps matching TRBD1 (5 bases). This CDR3 is 16 amino acids long. The V gene lost 5 bases and the J gene lost 5 bases, with 19 bases spanning the gap. CDR1 is MGHRA and CDR2 is YSYEKL in the germline V gene. CDR3 bases: TGCGCCAGCAGCAAATACCCCGACAGAACCGATCAGCCCCAGCATTTT. Protein product: CASSKYPDRTDQPQHF.

CDR3 bases: TGTGCCAGCAGCTTAGCGGGGGGGATCGAGCAAGATACGCAGTATTTT. This encodes CASSLAGGIEQDTQYF. The chain carries TRBV7-9 and TRBJ2-3, with 7 bases matching TRBD2. Germline CDR1 is SEHNR and CDR2 is FQNEAQ (reference sequence). V gave up 0 bases and J gave up 5 bases; unmatched junction bases: 8. The CDR3 is 16 amino acids.

The chain has TRBV15 and TRBJ2-7, with D perhaps TRBD1 (6 bases). The CDR3 length is 14 residues. The germline gives CDR1 LNHNV, CDR2 YYDKDF (reference sequence). Between the trimmed V and J ends, which lost 4 bases and 2 bases, there was a span of 12 bases. The CDR3 is CATSKTGYTYEQYF. For the CDR3, the DNA is TGTGCCACCAGCAAAACAGGGTACACCTACGAGCAGTACTTC.

CDR3 DNA sequence: TGTGCCAGCAGTGAAGCGAATCAGCCCCAGCATTTT. Its translation is CASSEANQPQHF. V usage is TRBV6-1 and J usage is TRBJ1-5; unclear D gene. CDR1 is MNHNS, CDR2 SASEGT, per germline. Trimming removed 0 bases from V and 4 bases from J, with 1 base in between. This CDR3 spans 12 amino acids.

The J gene is TRBJ1-1, the V gene TRBV6-6; no definite D call. The CDR3 length is 13 residues. Looked up from germline, CDR1 is MNHNY and CDR2 is SVGAGI (reference sequence). The V end was cut by 7 bases, the J end by 5 bases, with 14 bases between. CDR3 in amino acids: CASTREGGTEAFF. The CDR3 region has the DNA TGTGCCAGCACCAGAGAGGGAGGGACTGAAGCTTTCTTT.

This clone showed up just once. The junction departs from the called germline gene at one end, perhaps through a read error. The CDR3, as DNA: TGTGCCAGCAGCTTAGTACTAGCGGGGGCCCTAAACTTC. Its protein product is CASSLVLAGALNF. This sequence joins TRBV13 and TRBJ2-7; TRBD2 matches at 11 bases. The CDR3 covers 13 residues. Germline V CDR1 and CDR2: PRHDT, FYEKMQ (reference sequence).

The V gene is TRBV11-2, the J gene TRBJ2-3; D uncertain. Germline CDR1 and CDR2: SGHAT and FQNNGV. This CDR3 contains 12 residues. V lost 4 bases and J 2 bases, leaving 4 bases between the germline ends. The CDR3 nucleotides are TGTGCCAGCAGCTCGAACACAGATACGCAGTATTTT. Amino acid sequence: CASSSNTDTQYF. Full variable domain (rest looked up from reference TRBV11-2 and TRBJ2-3): EAGVAQSPRYKIIEKRQSVAFWCNPISGHATLYWYQQILGQGPKLLIQFQNNGVVDDSQLPKDRFSAERLKGVDSTLKIQPAKLEDSAVYLCASSSNTDTQYFGPGTRLTVL.

CDR3 nucleotide sequence: TGTGCCACCAGCAGAGCCCCGGACACTGAAGCTTTCTTT. This translates into CATSRAPDTEAFF. The J gene is TRBJ1-1, the V gene TRBV15, with D uncertain. The CDR3 contains 13 residues. V was trimmed by 1 base and J by 3 bases, leaving 6 bases between them. The germline gives CDR1 LNHNV, CDR2 YYDKDF (reference sequence). The full variable domain, with the rest looked up from reference TRBV15 and TRBJ1-1, is DAMVIQNPRYQVTQFGKPVTLSCSQTLNHNVMYWYQQKSSQAPKLLFHYYDKDFNNEADTPDNFQSRRPNTSFCFLDIRSPGLGDTAMYLCATSRAPDTEAFFGQGTRLTVV.

The table lists this clone with a few counts. DNA for the CDR3: TGCGCCAGCAGCCAAGATCGGACCCTCCACTTT. Protein sequence: CASSQDRTLHF. This chain connects TRBV4-1 to TRBJ1-6; D gene ambiguous. Trimming removed 0 bases at V and 14 bases at J, with 5 bases between. The CDR3 is 11 residues long. In germline, CDR1 is MGHRA, CDR2 YSYEKL.

This clone was recorded once. The chain has TRBV2 and TRBJ2-1, with 13 bases identical to TRBD2. In germline, CDR1 is SNHLY, CDR2 FYNNEI. The CDR3 sequence is 15 residues long. The ends lost 5 bases at V and 7 bases at J; junction bases unmatched: 5. CDR3 sequence reads: CASSRTSGGVNEQFF. The CDR3 nucleotides read TGTGCCAGCAGTCGGACTAGCGGGGGAGTAAATGAGCAGTTCTTC.

This clone was seen a handful of times. The rearrangement links TRBV30 to TRBJ2-1; 8 nucleotides agree with TRBD2. The CDR3 contains 15 residues. The germline V gene encodes CDR1 GTSNPN and CDR2 SVGIG (reference sequence). V shed 1 base, J shed 6 bases, and the junction held 8 bases outside the gene matches. For the CDR3, the DNA is TGTGCCTGGAGTGAGGGCGGGGGGATCGCCAATGAGCAGTTCTTC. The encoded protein is CAWSEGGGIANEQFF. Supplemented by reference TRBV30 and TRBJ2-1, the full variable domain reads SQTIHQWPATLVQPVGSPLSLECTVEGTSNPNLYWYRQAAGRGLQLLFYSVGIGQISSEVPQNLSASRPQDRQFILSSKKLLLSDSGFYLCAWSEGGGIANEQFFGPGTRLTVL.